The 25 T cell receptor beta chains in this list originate from one sample, sequenced in a study of blood T cell repertoires in COVID-19. The repertoire was sequenced with immunoSEQ multiplex PCR; TCRdb's copy has only in-frame clones and lacks some. The data contain around 70,000 clones, over 80% of them singletons. The sequenced material came from peripheral blood. The receptor source for this set is a man aged 50 to 60 with COVID-19, enrolled during active disease.

This rearrangement joins TRBV25-1 to TRBJ2-7, with 11 nucleotides matching TRBD2. Trimming took 4 bases from V and 0 from J; bases not matched to a gene: 5. The germline V gene encodes CDR1 MGHDK and CDR2 SYGVNS. There are 16 residues in the CDR3. The CDR3 DNA reads TGTGCCAGCAGTGCCGGACTAGCGGGTCTCTCCTACGAGCAGTACTTC. Protein product: CASSAGLAGLSYEQYF.

This clone was observed a handful of times. The chain recombines TRBV7-8 with TRBJ2-1; D is possibly TRBD2 (5 bases). The CDR3 contains 16 residues. V lost 1 base and J lost 14, with 24 bases in between. The V gene's germline CDR1 is SGHVS and CDR2 FQNEAQ. The CDR3 DNA is TGTGCCAGCAGCTTAGTCGCGGAGGCAAATTGGCGGCGAGAGTTCTTC. It yields the protein CASSLVAEANWRREFF.

This clone has only a few counts. The chain uses TRBV5-1 and TRBJ2-7, with 10 positions matching TRBD1. The CDR3 has 18 amino acids. Germline V gives CDR1 SGHRS, CDR2 YFSETQ. Unmatched junction bases numbered 17, after V lost 4 bases and J lost 4 bases. The CDR3 DNA sequence: TGCGCCAGCAGCACCTCCCGACAGGGGGCTTTCTCGGGGTACGAGCAGTACTTC. This encodes CASSTSRQGAFSGYEQYF.

V and J are TRBV7-9 and TRBJ2-4; 9 nucleotides align to TRBD2. With V trimmed by 0 bases and J by 3 bases, 6 bases remained unmatched. The CDR3 sequence is 17 residues long. CDR1 SEHNR and CDR2 FQNEAQ come from the germline V gene (reference sequence). The CDR3 protein is CASSLAVAGVGKNIQYF. The CDR3 bases are TGTGCCAGCAGCTTAGCGGTAGCGGGAGTGGGCAAAAACATTCAGTACTTC.

The chain carries TRBV4-1 and TRBJ2-1; a possible D gene is TRBD1 (6 bases). Trimming left V 4 bases short and J 2 bases short, with 12 bases between. The CDR3 has 15 amino acids. CDR1 and CDR2 (germline): MGHRA, YSYEKL. This chain's CDR3 is CASSPGTWTYNEQFF. The CDR3, as DNA: TGCGCCAGCAGCCCCGGGACATGGACCTACAATGAGCAGTTCTTC.

The genes are TRBV2 and TRBJ2-2, with TRBD1 matching 11 bases. This CDR3 region has 15 residues. Germline assignment: CDR1 SNHLY and CDR2 FYNNEI. The V segment lost 4 bases and the J segment 4 bases; nucleotides outside the gene matches: 2. CDR3 sequence: CASSVDRGLTGELFF. CDR3 nucleotide sequence: TGTGCCAGCAGTGTGGACAGGGGGCTCACCGGGGAGCTGTTTTTT. Full variable domain (remainder filled in from reference TRBV2 and TRBJ2-2): EPEVTQTPSHQVTQMGQEVILRCVPISNHLYFYWYRQILGQKVEFLVSFYNNEISEKSEIFDDQFSVERPDGSNFTLKIRSTKLEDSAMYFCASSVDRGLTGELFFGEGSRLTVL.

The chain uses TRBV6-2 or TRBV6-3 and TRBJ2-3, with 12 bases lining up with TRBD2. Unmatched junction bases numbered 10, after V lost 5 bases and J lost 1 base. Germline V gene data show CDR1 as MNHEY and CDR2 as SVGEGT. The CDR3 contains 18 residues. The CDR3 DNA sequence: TGTGCCAGCAGTCTCAGACTAGCGGGAGCCACTGGCACAGATACGCAGTATTTT. Its protein is CASSLRLAGATGTDTQYF.

The chain couples TRBV5-1 to TRBJ2-1; TRBD2 aligns across 7 bases. J gave up 7 bases and V 0 bases, and 4 bases lay outside the gene matches. CDR1 is SGHRS, CDR2 YFSETQ, per germline. This CDR3 is 14 amino acids long. Here the CDR3 reads CASSLAAGKNEQFF. The CDR3 DNA reads TGCGCCAGCAGCTTGGCAGCGGGGAAAAATGAGCAGTTCTTC.

This chain joins TRBV5-1 and TRBJ2-7; 13 positions match TRBD2. Trimming removed 4 bases from V and 4 bases from J; junction bases left unmatched: 5. The CDR3 extends over 15 amino acids. The germline V gene has CDR1 SGHRS and CDR2 YFSETQ. Here the CDR3 reads CASSPGTSGEYEQYF. CDR3 sequence (DNA): TGCGCCAGCAGCCCCGGGACTAGCGGGGAATACGAGCAGTACTTC.

The CDR3 DNA sequence: TGTGCCAGCAGTCCCGATCCTAGCGGGAGCTACAATGAGCAGTTCTTC. This gives the protein CASSPDPSGSYNEQFF. The J gene is TRBJ2-1, the V gene TRBV6-4, with 10 bases lining up with TRBD2. Germline CDR1 MRHNA, CDR2 SNTAGT. This CDR3 is 16 amino acids long. V gave up 5 bases and J gave up 3 bases; unmatched junction bases: 7.

The V call is TRBV6-9, the J call TRBJ1-3, with D perhaps matching TRBD1 (5 bases). The ends were cut back, 0 bases at V and 0 bases at J, with 18 bases in the middle. Looked up from germline, CDR1 is MNHGY and CDR2 is SVAAGI. CDR3 size: 19 residues. CDR3: CASSYSGGGQTSSGNTIYF. The CDR3 DNA reads TGTGCCAGCAGTTATTCCGGTGGCGGACAAACCAGCTCTGGAAACACCATATATTTT.

The genes are TRBV30 and TRBJ2-7; TRBD2 matches at 8 bases. The CDR3 runs 13 residues. Germline CDR1 and CDR2: GTSNPN and SVGIG (reference sequence). The CDR3 region is CSWAGGYRYEQYF. In DNA form, the CDR3 reads TGTAGTTGGGCGGGAGGATATAGATACGAGCAGTACTTC.

The chain uses TRBV19 and TRBJ2-1; 7 bases are shared with TRBD2. Per the germline V gene, CDR1 is LNHDA and CDR2 is SQIVND (reference sequence). V shed 1 base, J shed 12 bases, and the junction held 9 bases outside the gene matches. There are 14 residues in the CDR3. CDR3 region: CASSIAGGGGGQFF. The CDR3 nucleotides are TGTGCCAGTAGTATAGCGGGAGGCGGAGGCGGGCAGTTCTTC.

The chain uses TRBV7-3 and TRBJ2-2; 7 bases line up with TRBD1. With 5 bases clipped from V and 4 bases from J, the junction kept 10 bases outside the gene matches. This CDR3 comprises 16 residues. Germline values: CDR1 SGHTA, CDR2 FQGTGA. CDR3: CASSPQPTGTTGELFF. CDR3 sequence (DNA): TGTGCCAGCAGCCCCCAACCGACAGGGACCACCGGGGAGCTGTTTTTT.

This clone was seen only a few times. CDR3 bases: TGTGCCAGCAGTCCGCTAGGGGGACAGCTCCAAGAGACCCAGTACTTC. It is translated as CASSPLGGQLQETQYF. The J gene is TRBJ2-5, the V gene TRBV27, with 7 bases identical to TRBD1. Germline V gene sequence: CDR1 MNHEY, CDR2 SMNVEV (reference sequence). This CDR3 is built from 16 residues. The trim removed 5 bases at V and 1 base at J, leaving 10 bases unmatched.

This clone was observed a single time. The chain employs TRBV7-9 and TRBJ2-2; 13 nucleotides match TRBD2. CDR1 and CDR2 (germline): SEHNR, FQNEAQ (reference sequence). V lost 5 bases to trimming and J lost 4 bases; unmatched junction nucleotides: 1. The CDR3 loop spans 15 amino acids. The CDR3 nucleotides read TGTGCCAGCAGCGGACTAGCGGGAGTCACCGGGGAGCTGTTTTTT. Its protein is CASSGLAGVTGELFF.

The chain carries TRBV20-1 and TRBJ2-7; possibly TRBD2 for D (6 bases). The V end lost 6 bases, the J end lost 9 bases, and 15 bases lay between the germline ends. This CDR3 region has 11 residues. CDR1 and CDR2 from the germline V gene are DFQATT and SNEGSKA (reference sequence). The CDR3 bases are TGCAGTGCGACGACTAGTAACTGGCAGTACTTC. Translated, it gives CSATTSNWQYF.

The chain is built from TRBV2 and TRBJ2-7; 8 bases line up with TRBD1. The CDR3 runs to 16 residues. V shed 8 bases and J 2 bases; nucleotides not matched to a gene: 14. Germline V gene lookup returns CDR1 SNHLY and CDR2 FYNNEI. The CDR3 here is CASGGLQNRGTYEQYF. CDR3 nucleotides: TGTGCCAGCGGCGGCCTCCAAAACAGGGGGACCTACGAGCAGTACTTC.

CDR3 in amino acids: CASSFDRQPFYEQYF. In nucleotides, the CDR3 is TGTGCCAGCAGTTTCGATAGACAACCTTTCTACGAGCAGTACTTC. This chain uses TRBV27 with TRBJ2-7; no definite D call. Germline loops: CDR1 MNHEY, CDR2 SMNVEV (reference sequence). The V end lost 3 bases, the J end lost 3 bases, and 15 bases lay between the germline ends. The CDR3 spans 15 residues.

This sequence joins TRBV29-1 and TRBJ2-7; 8 bases are a match to TRBD1. V lost 3 bases to trimming and J lost 4 bases; unmatched junction nucleotides: 5. Looked up from germline, CDR1 is SQVTM and CDR2 is ANQGSEA. The CDR3 totals 13 residues. The CDR3 sequence: CSVEGQGAYEQYF. CDR3 DNA sequence: TGCAGCGTTGAGGGCCAGGGGGCGTACGAGCAGTACTTC.

This rearrangement joins TRBV3-1 (or the pseudogene TRBV3-2) to TRBJ1-1; D is unresolved. Germline V gene data show CDR1 as LGHDT and CDR2 as YNNKEL (reference sequence). CDR3 size: 13 residues. V lost 4 bases, J lost 8 bases, and 14 bases lay in between. In DNA, the CDR3 is TGTGCCAGCAGCCCTACAGCCGCCCGGGAAGCTTTCTTT. Translating it yields CASSPTAAREAFF.

The chain links TRBV30 to TRBJ2-7, with D perhaps matching TRBD2 (6 bases). This CDR3 spans 17 amino acids. Trimming left V 0 bases short and J 0 bases short, with 18 bases between. Germline V CDR1 and CDR2: GTSNPN, SVGIG (reference sequence). Here the CDR3 DNA reads TGTGCCTGGAGTGTAAAGTTAGGGACTTCGAGCTCCTACGAGCAGTACTTC. This codes for CAWSVKLGTSSSYEQYF.

The chain recombines TRBV7-9 with TRBJ2-5; 10 positions match TRBD1. The germline gives CDR1 SEHNR, CDR2 FQNEAQ (reference sequence). Germline trimming cut 5 bases from V and 3 bases from J; bases unmatched to any gene: 3. This CDR3 comprises 14 residues. CDR3 nucleotides: TGTGCCAGCAGCGCGGACAGGGGGGAAGAGACCCAGTACTTC. Encoded protein: CASSADRGEETQYF.

This chain uses TRBV7-6 with TRBJ2-7; possibly TRBD1 for D (9 bases). V was clipped by 1 base and J by 6 bases, with 19 bases between them. Germline CDR1 is SGHVS and CDR2 is FNYEAQ. This CDR3 spans 16 amino acids. CDR3 sequence (DNA): TGTGCCAGCAGCTTAGGTAATAGCGGGACAGGGAGCGAGCAGTACTTC. Residues: CASSLGNSGTGSEQYF. The whole variable domain, filled in from reference TRBV7-6 and TRBJ2-7, reads GAGVSQSPRYKVTKRGQDVALRCDPISGHVSLYWYRQALGQGPEFLTYFNYEAQQDKSGLPNDRFSAERPEGSISTLTIQRTEQRDSAMYRCASSLGNSGTGSEQYFGPGTRLTVT.

The CDR3 region has the DNA TGTGCCACCAGCAGCCTCGGACTGAGTGAAGCTTTCTTT. Translated, it gives CATSSLGLSEAFF. The chain carries TRBV15 and TRBJ1-1; D unclear. The CDR3 consists of 13 residues. Trimming stripped 3 bases from V and 7 bases from J, with 12 bases between. CDR1 is LNHNV, CDR2 YYDKDF, per germline (reference sequence).